Listed below are T cell receptor beta chains from one sample, sequenced in a study of shared clonotypes between healthy human individuals. Sequenced by immunoSEQ multiplex PCR; TCRdb stores in-frame clones only, minus some. The data show 550,000 to 700,000 clones, more than 70% seen once. Sequenced material: memory CD4+ T cells sorted from blood. Receptors were obtained from a woman aged 25 to 39 in good health. CDR3s include the opening cysteine and the closing phenylalanine or tryptophan. The order of the fields is CDR3 length, clone size, V gene, D gene, J gene, CDR3 DNA, CDR3 protein. A D gene is named only where the DNA matches it firmly. Size tells how often a clone was seen (once, few, many) or the class of an expanded clone, and some rows leave it out.

CDR3 length: 15; clone size: NA; V gene: TRBV11-3; D gene: NA; J gene: TRBJ2-3; CDR3 DNA: TGTGCCAGCAGTCCGCGGGGCGGAATCACAGATACGCAGTATTTT; CDR3 protein: CASSPRGGITDTQYF
CDR3 length: 13; clone size: NA; V gene: TRBV4-1; D gene: NA; J gene: TRBJ2-3; CDR3 DNA: TGCGCCAGCACCACCTTCGGGATCGATACGCAGTATTTT; CDR3 protein: CASTTFGIDTQYF
CDR3 length: 15; clone size: NA; V gene: TRBV7-9; D gene: TRBD1; J gene: TRBJ1-1; CDR3 DNA: TGTGCCAGCAGCTTTGGACAGGGGGCTGTTACTGAAGCTTTCTTT; CDR3 protein: CASSFGQGAVTEAFF
CDR3 length: 15; clone size: NA; V gene: TRBV19; D gene: TRBD2; J gene: TRBJ2-5; CDR3 DNA: TGTGCCACCAGCGTTAGCGGGAGTGTCGATGAGACCCAGTACTTC; CDR3 protein: CATSVSGSVDETQYF
CDR3 length: 17; clone size: many; V gene: TRBV4-1; D gene: NA; J gene: TRBJ2-7; CDR3 DNA: TGCGCCAGCAGCCAAGATGGGCCAACGGGCAGCTCCTACGAGCAGTACTTC; CDR3 protein: CASSQDGPTGSSYEQYF
CDR3 length: 14; clone size: few; V gene: TRBV7-9; D gene: TRBD1; J gene: TRBJ1-1; CDR3 DNA: TGTGCCAGCAGCTTTCGGCAGGGGGTGTCAGAAGCTTTCTTT; CDR3 protein: CASSFRQGVSEAFF
CDR3 length: 15; clone size: NA; V gene: TRBV11-1; D gene: NA; J gene: TRBJ2-5; CDR3 DNA: TGTGCCAGCAGCTTAGCGTTGGCGGACGGGGAGACCCAGTACTTC; CDR3 protein: CASSLALADGETQYF
CDR3 length: 15; clone size: NA; V gene: TRBV11-2; D gene: TRBD1; J gene: TRBJ2-3; CDR3 DNA: TGTGCCAGCAGCCCTAGGGGGCTCAACACAGATACGCAGTATTTT; CDR3 protein: CASSPRGLNTDTQYF
CDR3 length: 13; clone size: NA; V gene: TRBV4-1; D gene: NA; J gene: TRBJ1-1; CDR3 DNA: TGCGCCAGCAGCCTCAGGGTATGGACTGAAGCTTTCTTT; CDR3 protein: CASSLRVWTEAFF
CDR3 length: 13; clone size: NA; V gene: TRBV28; D gene: NA; J gene: TRBJ2-5; CDR3 DNA: TGTGCCAGCAGTTTATGGGATCAAGAGACCCAGTACTTC; CDR3 protein: CASSLWDQETQYF
CDR3 length: 15; clone size: NA; V gene: TRBV27; D gene: TRBD1; J gene: TRBJ1-5; CDR3 DNA: TGTGCCAGCAGTTTCACGACAGGGGGCAATCAGCCCCAGCATTTT; CDR3 protein: CASSFTTGGNQPQHF
CDR3 length: 14; clone size: NA; V gene: TRBV15; D gene: NA; J gene: TRBJ1-4; CDR3 DNA: TGTGCCACCAGCAGAGACCCCCTAAATGGGAAACTGTTTTTT; CDR3 protein: CATSRDPLNGKLFF
CDR3 length: 14; clone size: NA; V gene: TRBV6-5; D gene: NA; J gene: TRBJ1-5; CDR3 DNA: TGTGCCAGCAGTTACGCGGGGCAGAATCAGCCCCAGCATTTT; CDR3 protein: CASSYAGQNQPQHF
CDR3 length: 17; clone size: NA; V gene: TRBV12-1; D gene: NA; J gene: TRBJ2-7; CDR3 DNA: TGTGCCAGCAGCTTTGTTTGGAGGGGGCGGAAGACCTACGAGCAGTACTTC; CDR3 protein: CASSFVWRGRKTYEQYF